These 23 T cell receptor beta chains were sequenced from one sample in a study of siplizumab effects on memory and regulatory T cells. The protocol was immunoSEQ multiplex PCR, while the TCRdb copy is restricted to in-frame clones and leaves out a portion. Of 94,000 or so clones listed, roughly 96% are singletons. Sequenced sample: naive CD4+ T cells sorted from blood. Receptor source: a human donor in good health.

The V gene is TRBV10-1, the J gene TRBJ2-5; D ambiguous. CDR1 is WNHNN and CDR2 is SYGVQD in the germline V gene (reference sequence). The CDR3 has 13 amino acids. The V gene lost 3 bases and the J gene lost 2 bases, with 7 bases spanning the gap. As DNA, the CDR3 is TGCGCCAGCAGTGACAGCATGCAAGAGACCCAGTACTTC. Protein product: CASSDSMQETQYF.

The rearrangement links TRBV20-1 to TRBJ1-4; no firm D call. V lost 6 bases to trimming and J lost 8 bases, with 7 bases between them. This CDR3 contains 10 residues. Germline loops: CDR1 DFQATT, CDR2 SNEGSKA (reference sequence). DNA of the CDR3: TGCAGTGCCGCGGGGGAAAAACTGTTTTTT. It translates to CSAAGEKLFF.

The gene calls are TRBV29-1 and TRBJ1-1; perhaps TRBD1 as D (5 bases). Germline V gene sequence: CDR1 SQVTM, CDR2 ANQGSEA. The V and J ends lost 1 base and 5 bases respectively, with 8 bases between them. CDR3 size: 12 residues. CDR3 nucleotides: TGCAGCGTTGAAGGGGGCGAGACTGAAGCTTTCTTT. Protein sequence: CSVEGGETEAFF.

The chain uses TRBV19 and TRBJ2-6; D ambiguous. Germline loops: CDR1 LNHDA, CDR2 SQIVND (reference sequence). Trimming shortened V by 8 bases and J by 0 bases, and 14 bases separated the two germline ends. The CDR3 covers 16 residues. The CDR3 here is CASHRTSTSGANVLTF. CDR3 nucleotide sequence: TGTGCCAGTCATAGGACCTCCACCTCTGGGGCCAACGTCCTGACTTTC.

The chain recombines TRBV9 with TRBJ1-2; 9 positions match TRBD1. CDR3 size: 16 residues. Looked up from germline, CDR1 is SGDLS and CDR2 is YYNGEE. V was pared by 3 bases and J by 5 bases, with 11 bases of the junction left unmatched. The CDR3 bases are TGTGCCAGCAGCGGGGATAGACAGGGGGGCCAATATGGCTACACCTTC. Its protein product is CASSGDRQGGQYGYTF.

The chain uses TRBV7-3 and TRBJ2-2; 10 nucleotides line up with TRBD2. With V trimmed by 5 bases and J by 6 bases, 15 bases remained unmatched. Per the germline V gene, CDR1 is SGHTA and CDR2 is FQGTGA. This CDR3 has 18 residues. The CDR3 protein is CASSDPLTAGGPAGELFF. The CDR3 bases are TGTGCCAGCAGCGACCCCCTGACAGCGGGGGGGCCGGCCGGGGAGCTGTTTTTT.

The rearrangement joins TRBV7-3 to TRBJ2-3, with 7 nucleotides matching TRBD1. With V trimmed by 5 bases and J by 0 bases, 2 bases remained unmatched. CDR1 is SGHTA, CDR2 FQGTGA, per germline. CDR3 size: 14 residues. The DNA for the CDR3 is TGTGCCAGCAGCGGGACAGTAAGCACAGATACGCAGTATTTT. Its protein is CASSGTVSTDTQYF.

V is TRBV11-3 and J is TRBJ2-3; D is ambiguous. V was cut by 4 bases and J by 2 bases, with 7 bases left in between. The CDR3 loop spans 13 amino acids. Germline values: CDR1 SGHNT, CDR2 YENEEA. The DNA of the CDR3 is TGTGCCAGCAGCTCGTACCACACAGATACGCAGTATTTT. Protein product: CASSSYHTDTQYF. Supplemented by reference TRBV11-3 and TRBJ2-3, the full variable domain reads EAGVVQSPRYKIIEKKQPVAFWCNPISGHNTLYWYLQNLGQGPELLIRYENEEAVDDSQLPKDRFSAERLKGVDSTLKIQPAELGDSAVYLCASSSYHTDTQYFGPGTRLTVL.

This CDR3 reads CASRTSGGLWETQYF. The CDR3 nucleotides are TGTGCCAGTAGGACTAGCGGGGGGTTGTGGGAGACCCAGTACTTC. The gene calls are TRBV19 and TRBJ2-5, with TRBD2 matching over 13 bases. The CDR3 is 15 amino acids. Germline values: CDR1 LNHDA, CDR2 SQIVND (reference sequence). J was trimmed by 5 bases and V by 6 bases; bases with no gene match: 6.

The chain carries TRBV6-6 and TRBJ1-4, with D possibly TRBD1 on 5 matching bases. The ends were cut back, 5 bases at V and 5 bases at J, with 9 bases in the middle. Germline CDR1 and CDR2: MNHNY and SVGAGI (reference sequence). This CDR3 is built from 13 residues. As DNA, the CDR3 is TGTGCCAGCAGTCTTCGGGGGAATGAAAAACTGTTTTTT. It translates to CASSLRGNEKLFF.

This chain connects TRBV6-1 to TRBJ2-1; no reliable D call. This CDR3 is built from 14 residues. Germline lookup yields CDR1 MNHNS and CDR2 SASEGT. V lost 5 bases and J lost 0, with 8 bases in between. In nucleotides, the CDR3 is TGTGCCAGCAGTCCGCGGAGCTCCTACAATGAGCAGTTCTTC. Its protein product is CASSPRSSYNEQFF.

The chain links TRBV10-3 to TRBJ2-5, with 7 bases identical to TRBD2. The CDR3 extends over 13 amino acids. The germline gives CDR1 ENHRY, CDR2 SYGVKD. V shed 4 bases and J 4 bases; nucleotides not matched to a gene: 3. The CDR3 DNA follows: TGTGCCATCAGTGCGTCGGGGGGAGAGACCCAGTACTTC. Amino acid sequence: CAISASGGETQYF.

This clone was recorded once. The DNA of the CDR3 is TGTGCCACCTCACAGGGGGTTACTAGGGAGCAGTACTTC. It yields the protein CATSQGVTREQYF. The chain has TRBV10-3 and TRBJ2-7, with 8 bases aligning to TRBD1. With V trimmed by 10 bases and J by 7 bases, 12 bases remained unmatched. This CDR3 spans 13 amino acids. Germline V gene lookup returns CDR1 ENHRY and CDR2 SYGVKD.

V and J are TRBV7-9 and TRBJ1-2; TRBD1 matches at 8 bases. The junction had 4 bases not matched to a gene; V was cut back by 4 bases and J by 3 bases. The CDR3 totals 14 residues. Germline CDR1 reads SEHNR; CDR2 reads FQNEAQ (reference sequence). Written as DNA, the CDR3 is TGTGCCAGCAGCTCCGGGACAGGTGACTATGGCTACACCTTC. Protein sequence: CASSSGTGDYGYTF.

Written as DNA, the CDR3 is TGTGCCAGCAGCTTGGCGGTTGGGACAGGGGAGCAGTACTTC. Translation: CASSLAVGTGEQYF. The rearrangement joins TRBV5-4 to TRBJ2-7; the match to TRBD1 covers 9 bases. This CDR3 has 14 amino acids. The germline V gene has CDR1 SGHNT and CDR2 YYREEE (reference sequence). Losses at the gene ends were 0 bases for V and 7 bases for J; bases not matched to a gene: 5.

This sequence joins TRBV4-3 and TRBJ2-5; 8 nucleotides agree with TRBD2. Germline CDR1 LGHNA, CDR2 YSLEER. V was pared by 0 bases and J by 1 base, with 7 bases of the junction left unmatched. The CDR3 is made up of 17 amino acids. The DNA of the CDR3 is TGCGCCAGCAGCCAAGATTTCGATAGCGGGACCCAAGAGACCCAGTACTTC. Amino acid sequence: CASSQDFDSGTQETQYF.

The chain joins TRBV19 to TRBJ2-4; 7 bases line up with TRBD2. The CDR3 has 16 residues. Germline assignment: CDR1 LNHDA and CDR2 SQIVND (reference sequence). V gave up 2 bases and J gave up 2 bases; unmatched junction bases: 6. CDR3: CASSITSVLSKNIQYF. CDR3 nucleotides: TGTGCCAGTAGTATAACTAGCGTCCTCTCCAAAAACATTCAGTACTTC.

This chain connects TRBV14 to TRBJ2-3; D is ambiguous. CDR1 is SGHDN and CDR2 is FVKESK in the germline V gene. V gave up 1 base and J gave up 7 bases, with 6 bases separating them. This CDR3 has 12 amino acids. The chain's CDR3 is CASSQARNTQYF. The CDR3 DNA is TGTGCCAGCAGCCAAGCGAGAAATACGCAGTATTTT.

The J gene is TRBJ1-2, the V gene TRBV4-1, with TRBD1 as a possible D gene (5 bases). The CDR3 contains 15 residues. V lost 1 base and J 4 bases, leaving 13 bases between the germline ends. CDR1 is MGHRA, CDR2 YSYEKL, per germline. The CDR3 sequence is CASSQGGEGLYGYTF. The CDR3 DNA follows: TGCGCCAGCAGCCAAGGCGGGGAGGGGCTCTATGGCTACACCTTC.

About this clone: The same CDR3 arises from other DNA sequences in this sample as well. This CDR3 reads CASSPTENYGYTF. CDR3 DNA sequence: TGTGCCAGCTCACCGACGGAGAACTATGGCTACACCTTC. V gene TRBV18 combines with J gene TRBJ1-2; D gene uncertain. From germline, CDR1 is KGHSH and CDR2 LQKENI. V lost 3 bases to trimming and J lost 2 bases, with 7 bases between them. The CDR3 length is 13 residues. Full variable domain (remainder filled in from reference TRBV18 and TRBJ1-2): NAGVMQNPRHLVRRRGQEARLRCSPMKGHSHVYWYRQLPEEGLKFMVYLQKENIIDESGMPKERFSAEFPKEGPSILRIQQVVRGDSAAYFCASSPTENYGYTFGSGTRLTVV.

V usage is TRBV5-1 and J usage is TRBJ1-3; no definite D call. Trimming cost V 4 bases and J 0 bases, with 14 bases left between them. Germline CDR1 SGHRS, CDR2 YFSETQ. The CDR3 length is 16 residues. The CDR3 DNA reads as TGCGCCAGCAGCCCCCTTGGGGTGAACTCTGGAAACACCATATATTTT. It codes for CASSPLGVNSGNTIYF.

Written as DNA, the CDR3 is TGTGCCAGCAGCGTTTCCGGGACTAGCGGTAACTCCTACAATGAGCAGTTCTTC. It is translated as CASSVSGTSGNSYNEQFF. The rearrangement joins TRBV9 to TRBJ2-1; 11 bases match TRBD2. Germline V lookup: CDR1 SGDLS, CDR2 YYNGEE. V lost 2 bases and J lost 0; bases outside the gene matches: 7. The CDR3 is made up of 18 amino acids.

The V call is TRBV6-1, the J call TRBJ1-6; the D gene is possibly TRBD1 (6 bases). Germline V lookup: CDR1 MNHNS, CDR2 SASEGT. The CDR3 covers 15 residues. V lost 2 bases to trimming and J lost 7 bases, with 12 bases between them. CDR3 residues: CASSESLQGNSPLHF. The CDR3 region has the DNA TGTGCCAGCAGTGAATCGTTACAGGGAAATTCACCCCTCCACTTT.